These T cell receptor beta chains were read from a single sample in a study of prognosis after radiotherapy for stage I lung cancer. TCRdb reprocessed the multiplex PCR reads with MiXCR, giving one entry per CDR3 protein. The table lists around 11,000 distinct CDR3 sequences, around 55% of them singletons. The source material was PBMCs, sampled before or after stereotactic body radiation therapy (not recorded which). These TCRs come from a donor of 50 years or more with non-small cell lung cancer. The CDR3 runs from the conserved cysteine through the conserved F or W. Fields, in order: clone size, J gene, V gene, D gene, CDR3 DNA, CDR3 protein. D genes are given only for firm matches. Size values are once, few and many counts, or a class for expanded clones, and some rows have none.

many TRBJ2-5 TRBV6-1 - TGTGCCAGCATCGGGGCGGGAGAGACCCAGTACTTC CASIGAGETQYF
many TRBJ2-1 TRBV20-1 TRBD2 TGCAGTGCTAAAAACGGACTAGCGCCCGACAATGAGCAGTTCTTC CSAKNGLAPDNEQFF
- TRBJ2-7 TRBV11-2 TRBD2 TGTGCCAGCAGATTGGCGGGGGGTTCCTACGAGCAGTACTTC CASRLAGGSYEQYF
- TRBJ1-1 TRBV6-2/TRBV6-3 - TGTGCCAGCAAAAAAGTGGAGGGAAGCACTGAAGCTTTCTTT CASKKVEGSTEAFF
medium-sized TRBJ1-3 TRBV12-3/TRBV12-4 TRBD1 TGTGCCAGCAGCTCGTGGTCCCTGGACAGGTATCCTGGAAACACCATATATTTT CASSSWSLDRYPGNTIYF
- TRBJ2-3 TRBV29-1 - TGCAGCGTGAACAGAGGGGGTTCGAGCACAGATACGCAGTATTTT CSVNRGGSSTDTQYF
- TRBJ2-3 TRBV6-1 - TGTGCCAGCCTCCGCACCAGGTTGGCAACTATCACAGATACACAGTATTTT CASLRTRLATITDTQYF
many TRBJ2-3 TRBV10-3 TRBD2 TGTGCCATCAGTACGGGACTAGCGGGGGTGGATACGCAGTATTTT CAISTGLAGVDTQYF
- TRBJ1-5 TRBV7-8 TRBD1 TGTGCCAGCAGCTTAGCTGGACAGGGGACGTATCATCCCCAGCATTTT CASSLAGQGTYHPQHF
- TRBJ2-7 TRBV6-2/TRBV6-3 TRBD2 TGTGCCAGCAGTGAATTCGGGCGGGAGAGGTCCTACGAGCAGTACTTC CASSEFGRERSYEQYF
- TRBJ2-2 TRBV5-1 TRBD2 TGCGCCAGCAGCCCTCGGACTAGCGGACTGTCCGGGGAGCTGTTTTTT CASSPRTSGLSGELFF
large TRBJ2-5 TRBV20-1 - TGCAGTTCTTGGACGGGAGTCCTCCCGGAGACCCAGTACTTC CSSWTGVLPETQYF
once TRBJ2-5 TRBV6-1 - TGTGCCAGCAGTGACACAGTAGGGCGGGATTTGGGAGATACCCAGTACTTC CASSDTVGRDLGDTQYF
medium-sized TRBJ1-4 TRBV28 - TGTGCCAGCAGTTACCTGGGGCAGATAACTAATGAAAAACTGTTTTTT CASSYLGQITNEKLFF
- TRBJ2-4 TRBV11-2 TRBD2 TGTGCCAGCCGCCGGCGGGAGGTGGACATTCAGTACTTC CASRRREVDIQYF
- TRBJ2-4 TRBV5-4 TRBD2 TGTGCCAGCAGCTCCCGGACTAGCGGAGTAAACATTCAGTACTTC CASSSRTSGVNIQYF
- TRBJ2-2 TRBV5-1 - TGCGCCAGCAGCTGGGGACATCAGGGAAGCACCGGGGAGCTGTTTTTT CASSWGHQGSTGELFF
- TRBJ2-5 TRBV6-1 - TGTGCCAGCAGTCCTATAGGGGGGCGCCCCGAGTACCAAGAGACCCAGTACTTC CASSPIGGRPEYQETQYF
many TRBJ2-1 TRBV13 TRBD2 TGTGCCAGCAGCTACCGACGGGGACTAGCGGGACGGAATGAGCAGTTCTTC CASSYRRGLAGRNEQFF
medium-sized TRBJ2-7 TRBV6-1 - TGTGCCAGCAGTGAAAGCCCGGACTCCAACTACGAGCAGTACTTC CASSESPDSNYEQYF
many TRBJ1-4 TRBV7-2 - TGTGCCAGCAGCTCGGGCTGGGGGGGCTCTAGAGAAAAACTGTTTTTT CASSSGWGGSREKLFF
many TRBJ1-3 TRBV20-1 - TGCAGTGCTAGAGACAAGCCTGGGGGAAACACCATATATTTT CSARDKPGGNTIYF
- TRBJ2-1 TRBV25-1 TRBD2 TGTGCCAGCAGTGAGACTAGCGAAGTCAATGAGCAGTTCTTC CASSETSEVNEQFF
once TRBJ2-7 TRBV2 - TGTGCCAGCAAAAAGACAGAGCAAGAAGGGTACGAGCAGTACTTC CASKKTEQEGYEQYF
- TRBJ2-3 TRBV11-3 - TGTGCCAGCAGCCGACGGGGTACAGATACGCAGTATTTT CASSRRGTDTQYF
- TRBJ2-6 TRBV5-1 - TGCGCCAGCTCCCGACAGGCCGTTCCCGCTGGGGCCAACGTCCTGACTTTC CASSRQAVPAGANVLTF
- TRBJ2-2 TRBV7-9 TRBD2 TGTGCCAGCAGCCGAATGGGACTAGGGACGAACACCGGGGAGCTGTTTTTT CASSRMGLGTNTGELFF
- TRBJ1-1 TRBV4-1 - TGCGCCAGCAGCCAAGGAGCAGGGAACACTGAAGCTTTCTTT CASSQGAGNTEAFF
medium-sized TRBJ1-6 TRBV6-1 - TGTGCCAGCAGTGAACGAACTCCTCCGTCGCCCCTCCACTTT CASSERTPPSPLHF
medium-sized TRBJ1-1 TRBV11-3 - TGTGCCAGCAGTCCAGAACAGGGAGTGGTTCCTGAAGCTTTCTTT CASSPEQGVVPEAFF
medium-sized TRBJ2-1 TRBV20-1 TRBD2 TGCAGTGCTAGAGATACTAGCGGGAGAGAAAATGAGCAGTTCTTC CSARDTSGRENEQFF
many TRBJ2-5 TRBV14 - TGTGCCAGCAGCCCCCAATCTGAGGAGACCCAGTACTTC CASSPQSEETQYF
medium-sized TRBJ2-7 TRBV20-1 - TGCAGCGGTTATTTAGCGGTAAACTACGAGCAGTACTTC CSGYLAVNYEQYF
- TRBJ2-3 TRBV11-3 - TGTGCCATCAGCTATCGCCTAGCGCTTAGCACATATACGCAGTATTTT CAISYRLALSTYTQYF
- TRBJ2-7 TRBV28 - TGTGCCAGCAGTCTGCGACGGAGCGAGCAGTACTTC CASSLRRSEQYF
- TRBJ2-1 TRBV7-9 - TGTGCCAGCAGCTTAATCACAAGCTCCTACAATGAGAAGTTCTTC CASSLITSSYNEKFF
- TRBJ2-7 TRBV6-2/TRBV6-3 - TGTGCCAGCACTGTGCTAAGCACCTACGAGCAGTACTTC CASTVLSTYEQYF
- TRBJ2-7 TRBV6-2/TRBV6-3 - TGTGCCAGCACCCCCTTGGGACATGTAGTCTACGAGCAGTACTTC CASTPLGHVVYEQYF
- TRBJ2-3 TRBV19 TRBD1 TGTGCCAGTACGGGACAGGGCACAGATACGCAGTATTTT CASTGQGTDTQYF
few TRBJ2-3 TRBV5-1 - TGCGCCACCTCCATGACCGGGGCCGGAGATACGCAGTATTTT CATSMTGAGDTQYF
- TRBJ2-1 TRBV20-1 - TGCAGTGATAGAGATAGTAGCGTCTACAATGAGCAGTTCTTC CSDRDSSVYNEQFF
medium-sized TRBJ2-2 TRBV20-1 TRBD1 TGCGGGGGACAGATGAACACCGGGGAGCTGTTTTTT CGGQMNTGELFF
- TRBJ1-5 TRBV19 - TGTGCCAGTAGCCAGGGATATCAGCCCCAGCATTTT CASSQGYQPQHF
once TRBJ1-6 TRBV30 - TGTGTCTGGAGTGGGATCCCAGGGCTCACAAATTCACCCCTCCACTTT CVWSGIPGLTNSPLHF
few TRBJ2-7 TRBV14 TRBD2 TGTGCCAGCAGCCACTGGACTAGCGGGCGGACTGTATTGCACTTC CASSHWTSGRTVLHF
few TRBJ2-7 TRBV7-2 - TGTGCCAGCAGCTTAGTGCGGCCTACTATCTCCTACGAGCAGTACTTC CASSLVRPTISYEQYF
- TRBJ2-1 TRBV6-1 - TGTGCCAGCAGCCCCGGAGGCGAGCAGTTCTTC CASSPGGEQFF